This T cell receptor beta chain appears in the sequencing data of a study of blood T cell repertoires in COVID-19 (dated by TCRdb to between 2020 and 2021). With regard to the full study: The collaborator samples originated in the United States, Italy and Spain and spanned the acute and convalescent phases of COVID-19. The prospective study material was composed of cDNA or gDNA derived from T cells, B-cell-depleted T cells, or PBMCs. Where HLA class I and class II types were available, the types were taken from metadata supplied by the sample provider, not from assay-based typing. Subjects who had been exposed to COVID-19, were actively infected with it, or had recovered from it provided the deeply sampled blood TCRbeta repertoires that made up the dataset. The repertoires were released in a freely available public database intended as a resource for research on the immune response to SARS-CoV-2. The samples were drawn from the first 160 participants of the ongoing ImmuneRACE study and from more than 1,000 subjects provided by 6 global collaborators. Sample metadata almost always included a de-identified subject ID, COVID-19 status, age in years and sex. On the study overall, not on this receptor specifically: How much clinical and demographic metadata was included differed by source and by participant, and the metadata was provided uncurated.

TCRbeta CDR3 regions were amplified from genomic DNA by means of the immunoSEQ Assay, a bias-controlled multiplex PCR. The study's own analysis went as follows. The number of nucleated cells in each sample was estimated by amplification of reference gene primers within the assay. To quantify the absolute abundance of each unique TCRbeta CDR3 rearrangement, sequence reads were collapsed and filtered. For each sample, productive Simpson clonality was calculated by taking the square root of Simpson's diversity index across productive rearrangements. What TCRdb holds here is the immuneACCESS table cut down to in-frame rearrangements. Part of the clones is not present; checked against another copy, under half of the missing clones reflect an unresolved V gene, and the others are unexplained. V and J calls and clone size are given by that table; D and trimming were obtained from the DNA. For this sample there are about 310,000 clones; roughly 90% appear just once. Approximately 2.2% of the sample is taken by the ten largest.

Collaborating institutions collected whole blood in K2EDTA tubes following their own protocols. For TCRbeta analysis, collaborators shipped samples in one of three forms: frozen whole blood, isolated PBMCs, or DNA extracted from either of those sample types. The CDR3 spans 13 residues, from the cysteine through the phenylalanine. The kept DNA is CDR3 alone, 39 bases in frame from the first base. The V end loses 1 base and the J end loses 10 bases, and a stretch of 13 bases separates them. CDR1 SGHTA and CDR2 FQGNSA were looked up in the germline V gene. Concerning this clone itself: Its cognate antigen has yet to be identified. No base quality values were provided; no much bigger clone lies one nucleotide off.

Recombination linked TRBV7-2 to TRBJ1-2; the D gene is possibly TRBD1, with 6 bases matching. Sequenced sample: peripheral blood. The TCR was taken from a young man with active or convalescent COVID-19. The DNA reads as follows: TGTGCCAGCAGCTTAGGTGTTAGGGGGAACTACACCTTC. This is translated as CASSLGVRGNYTF. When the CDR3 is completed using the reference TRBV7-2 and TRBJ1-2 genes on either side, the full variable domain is GAGVSQSPSNKVTEKGKDVELRCDPISGHTALYWYRQSLGQGLEFLIYFQGNSAPDKSGLPSDRFSAERTGGSVSTLTIQRTQQEDSAVYLCASSLGVRGNYTFGSGTRLTVV.